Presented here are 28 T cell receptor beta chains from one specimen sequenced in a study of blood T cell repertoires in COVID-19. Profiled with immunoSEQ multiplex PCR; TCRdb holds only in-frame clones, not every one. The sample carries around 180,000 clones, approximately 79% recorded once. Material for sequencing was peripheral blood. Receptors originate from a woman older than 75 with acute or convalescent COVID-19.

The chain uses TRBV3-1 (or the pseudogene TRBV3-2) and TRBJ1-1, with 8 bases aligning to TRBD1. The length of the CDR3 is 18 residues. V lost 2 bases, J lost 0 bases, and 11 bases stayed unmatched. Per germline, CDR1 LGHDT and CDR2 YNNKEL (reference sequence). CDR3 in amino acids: CASSQSLTGAGMNTEAFF. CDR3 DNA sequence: TGTGCCAGCAGCCAATCCCTGACAGGGGCCGGCATGAACACTGAAGCTTTCTTT.

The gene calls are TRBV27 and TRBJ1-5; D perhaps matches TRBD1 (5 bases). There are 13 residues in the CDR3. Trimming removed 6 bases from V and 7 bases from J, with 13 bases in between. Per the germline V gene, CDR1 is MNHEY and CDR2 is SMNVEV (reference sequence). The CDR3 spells CASRKGLFQPQHF. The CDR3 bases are TGTGCCAGCAGAAAGGGACTCTTCCAGCCCCAGCATTTT.

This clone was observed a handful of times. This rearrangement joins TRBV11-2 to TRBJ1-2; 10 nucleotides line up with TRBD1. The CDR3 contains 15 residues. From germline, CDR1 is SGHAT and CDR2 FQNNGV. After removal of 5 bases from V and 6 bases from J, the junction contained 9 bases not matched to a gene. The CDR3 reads CASSPGDRGRDGYTF. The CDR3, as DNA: TGTGCCAGCAGCCCCGGAGACAGGGGGCGTGATGGCTACACCTTC. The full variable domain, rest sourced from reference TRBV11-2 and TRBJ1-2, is EAGVAQSPRYKIIEKRQSVAFWCNPISGHATLYWYQQILGQGPKLLIQFQNNGVVDDSQLPKDRFSAERLKGVDSTLKIQPAKLEDSAVYLCASSPGDRGRDGYTFGSGTRLTVV.

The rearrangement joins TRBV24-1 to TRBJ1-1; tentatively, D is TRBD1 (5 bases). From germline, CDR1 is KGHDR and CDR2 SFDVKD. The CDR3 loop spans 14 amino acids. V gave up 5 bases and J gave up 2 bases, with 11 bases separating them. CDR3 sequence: CATSANGANTEAFF. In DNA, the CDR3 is TGTGCCACCAGTGCGAATGGGGCCAACACTGAAGCTTTCTTT.

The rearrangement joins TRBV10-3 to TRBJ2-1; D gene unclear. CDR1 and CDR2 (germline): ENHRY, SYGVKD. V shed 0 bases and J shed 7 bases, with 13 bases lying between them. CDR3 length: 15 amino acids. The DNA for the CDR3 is TGTGCCATCAGTGAGTCAACTTTACGACTGAATGAGCAGTTCTTC. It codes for CAISESTLRLNEQFF.

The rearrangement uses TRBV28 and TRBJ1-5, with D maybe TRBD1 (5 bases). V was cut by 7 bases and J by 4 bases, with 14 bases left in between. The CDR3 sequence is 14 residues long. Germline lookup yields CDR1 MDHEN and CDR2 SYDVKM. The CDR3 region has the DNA TGTGCCAGCATCGCGAGCGGGGCGAATCAGCCCCAGCATTTT. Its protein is CASIASGANQPQHF.

CDR3: CASSEAGSGEQYF. CDR3 in DNA: TGTGCCAGCAGTGAAGCCGGGTCCGGCGAGCAGTACTTC. The J gene is TRBJ2-7, the V gene TRBV2; D is undetermined. The CDR3 sequence is 13 residues long. Germline V lookup: CDR1 SNHLY, CDR2 FYNNEI. The V end was cut by 0 bases, the J end by 6 bases, with 9 bases between.

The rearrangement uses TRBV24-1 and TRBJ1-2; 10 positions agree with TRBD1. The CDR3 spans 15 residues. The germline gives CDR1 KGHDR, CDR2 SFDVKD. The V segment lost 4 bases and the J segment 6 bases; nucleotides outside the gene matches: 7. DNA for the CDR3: TGTGCCACCAGTGACCCCGGGACAGGGGACCATGGCTACACCTTC. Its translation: CATSDPGTGDHGYTF.

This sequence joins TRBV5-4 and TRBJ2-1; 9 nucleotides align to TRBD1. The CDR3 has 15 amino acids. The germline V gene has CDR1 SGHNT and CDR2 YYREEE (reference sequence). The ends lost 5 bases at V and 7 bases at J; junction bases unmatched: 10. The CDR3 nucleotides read TGTGCCAGCAGATCTCAACAGGGGGCCGGGAATGAGCAGTTCTTC. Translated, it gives CASRSQQGAGNEQFF.

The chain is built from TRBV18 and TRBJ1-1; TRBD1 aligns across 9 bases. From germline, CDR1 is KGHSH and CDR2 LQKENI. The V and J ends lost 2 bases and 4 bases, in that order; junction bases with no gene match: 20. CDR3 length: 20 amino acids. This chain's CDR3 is CASSPSRLRDRVGEGTEAFF. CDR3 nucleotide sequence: TGTGCCAGCTCACCATCCCGGCTCCGGGACAGGGTAGGAGAGGGCACTGAAGCTTTCTTT.

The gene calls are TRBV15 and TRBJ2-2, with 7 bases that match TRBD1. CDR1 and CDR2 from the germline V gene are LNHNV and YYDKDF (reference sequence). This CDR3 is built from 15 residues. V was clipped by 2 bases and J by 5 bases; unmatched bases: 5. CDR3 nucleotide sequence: TGTGCCACCAGCAGAATTGGACAGGTTACCGGGGAGCTGTTTTTT. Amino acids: CATSRIGQVTGELFF.

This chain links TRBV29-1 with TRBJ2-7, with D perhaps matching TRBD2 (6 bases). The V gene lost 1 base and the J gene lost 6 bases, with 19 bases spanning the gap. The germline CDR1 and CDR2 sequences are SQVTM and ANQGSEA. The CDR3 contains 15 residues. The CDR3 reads CSVEVGGIGVREQYF. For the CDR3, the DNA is TGCAGCGTTGAAGTTGGAGGGATTGGGGTGCGCGAGCAGTACTTC.

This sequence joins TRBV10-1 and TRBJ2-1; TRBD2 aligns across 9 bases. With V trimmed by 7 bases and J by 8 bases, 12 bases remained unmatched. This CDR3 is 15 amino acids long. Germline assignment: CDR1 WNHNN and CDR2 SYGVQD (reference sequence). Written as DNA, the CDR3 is TGCGCCAGCACCAAGGATCTAGCGGGAATAGATGAGCAGTTCTTC. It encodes CASTKDLAGIDEQFF.

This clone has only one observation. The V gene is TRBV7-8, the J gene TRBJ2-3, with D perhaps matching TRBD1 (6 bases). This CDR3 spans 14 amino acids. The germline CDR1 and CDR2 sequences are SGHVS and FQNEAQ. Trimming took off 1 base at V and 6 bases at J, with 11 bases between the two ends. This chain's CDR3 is CASSLDTGYDTQYF. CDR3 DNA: TGTGCCAGCAGCTTAGATACAGGGTACGATACGCAGTATTTT. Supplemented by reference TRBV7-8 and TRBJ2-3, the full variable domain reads GAGVSQSPRYKVAKRGQDVALRCDPISGHVSLFWYQQALGQGPEFLTYFQNEAQLDKSGLPSDRFFAERPEGSVSTLKIQRTQQEDSAVYLCASSLDTGYDTQYFGPGTRLTVL.

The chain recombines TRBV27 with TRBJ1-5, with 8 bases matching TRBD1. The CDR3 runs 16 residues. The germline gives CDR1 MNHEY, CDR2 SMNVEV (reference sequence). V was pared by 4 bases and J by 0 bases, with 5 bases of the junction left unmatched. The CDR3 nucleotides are TGTGCCAGCAGTTCCAGGGGGCTTTTTAGCAATCAGCCCCAGCATTTT. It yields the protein CASSSRGLFSNQPQHF.

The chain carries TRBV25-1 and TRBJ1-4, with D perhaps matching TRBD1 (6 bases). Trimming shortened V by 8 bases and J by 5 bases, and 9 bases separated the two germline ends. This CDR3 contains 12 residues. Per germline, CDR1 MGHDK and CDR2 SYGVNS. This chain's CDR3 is CASFGQNEKLFF. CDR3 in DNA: TGTGCCAGCTTTGGACAGAATGAAAAACTGTTTTTT.

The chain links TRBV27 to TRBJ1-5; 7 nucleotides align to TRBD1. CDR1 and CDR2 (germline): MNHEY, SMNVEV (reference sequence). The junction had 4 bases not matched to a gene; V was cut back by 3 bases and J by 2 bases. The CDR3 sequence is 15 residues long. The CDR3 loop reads CASSFRGLGNQPQHF. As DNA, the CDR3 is TGTGCCAGCAGTTTCAGGGGGTTAGGCAATCAGCCCCAGCATTTT.

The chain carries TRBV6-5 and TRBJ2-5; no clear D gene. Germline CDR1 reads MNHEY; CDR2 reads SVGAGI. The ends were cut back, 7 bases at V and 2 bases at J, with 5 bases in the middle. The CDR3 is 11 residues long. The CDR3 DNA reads TGTGCCAGCAAGCTACAAGAGACCCAGTACTTC. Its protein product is CASKLQETQYF.

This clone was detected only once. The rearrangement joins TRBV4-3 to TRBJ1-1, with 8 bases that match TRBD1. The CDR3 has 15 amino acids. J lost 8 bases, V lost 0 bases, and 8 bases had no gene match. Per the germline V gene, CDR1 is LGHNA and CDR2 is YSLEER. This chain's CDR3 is CASSQERQGAREAFF. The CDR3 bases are TGCGCCAGCAGCCAAGAAAGGCAGGGGGCGCGGGAAGCTTTCTTT.

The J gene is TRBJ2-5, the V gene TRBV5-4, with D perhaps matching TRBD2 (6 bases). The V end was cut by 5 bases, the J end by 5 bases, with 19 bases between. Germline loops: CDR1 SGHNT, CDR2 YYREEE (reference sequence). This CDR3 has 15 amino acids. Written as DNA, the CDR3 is TGTGCCAGCAGTATGACGGGAGTCGTGGCGGAGACCCAGTACTTC. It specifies CASSMTGVVAETQYF.

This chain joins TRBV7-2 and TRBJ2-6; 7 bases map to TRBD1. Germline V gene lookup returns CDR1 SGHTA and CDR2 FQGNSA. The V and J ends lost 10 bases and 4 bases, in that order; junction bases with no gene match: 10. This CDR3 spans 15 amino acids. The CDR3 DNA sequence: TGTGCCACGTTACAGGGGACGGCAGGGGCCAACGTCCTGACTTTC. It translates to CATLQGTAGANVLTF.

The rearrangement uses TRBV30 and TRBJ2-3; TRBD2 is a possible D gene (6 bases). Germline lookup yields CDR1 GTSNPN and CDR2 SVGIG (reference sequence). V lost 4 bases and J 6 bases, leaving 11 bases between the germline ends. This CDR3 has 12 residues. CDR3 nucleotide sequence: TGTGCCTGGACCGATGGGGGGGATACGCAGTATTTT. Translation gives CAWTDGGDTQYF.

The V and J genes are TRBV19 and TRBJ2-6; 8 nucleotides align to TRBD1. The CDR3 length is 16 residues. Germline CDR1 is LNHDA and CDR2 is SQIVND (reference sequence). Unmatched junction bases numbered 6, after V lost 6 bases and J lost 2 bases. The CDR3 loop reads CASRAGGEAGANVLTF. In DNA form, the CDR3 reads TGTGCCAGTAGGGCAGGGGGCGAGGCTGGGGCCAACGTCCTGACTTTC. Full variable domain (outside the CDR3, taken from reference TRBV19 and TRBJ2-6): DGGITQSPKYLFRKEGQNVTLSCEQNLNHDAMYWYRQDPGQGLRLIYYSQIVNDFQKGDIAEGYSVSREKKESFPLTVTSAQKNPTAFYLCASRAGGEAGANVLTFGAGSRLTVL.

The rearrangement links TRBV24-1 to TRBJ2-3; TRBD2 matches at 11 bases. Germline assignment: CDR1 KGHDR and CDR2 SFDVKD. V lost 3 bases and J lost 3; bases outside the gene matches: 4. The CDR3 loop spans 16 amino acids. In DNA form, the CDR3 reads TGTGCCACCAGTGATCCATCTAGCGGGAGGACAGATACGCAGTATTTT. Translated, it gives CATSDPSSGRTDTQYF.

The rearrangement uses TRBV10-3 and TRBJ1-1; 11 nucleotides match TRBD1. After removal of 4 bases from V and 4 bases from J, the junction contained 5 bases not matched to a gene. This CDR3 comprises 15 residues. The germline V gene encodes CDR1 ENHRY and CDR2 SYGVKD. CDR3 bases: TGTGCCATCAGTGCGGGACAGGGGGAGGCCACTGAAGCTTTCTTT. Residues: CAISAGQGEATEAFF.

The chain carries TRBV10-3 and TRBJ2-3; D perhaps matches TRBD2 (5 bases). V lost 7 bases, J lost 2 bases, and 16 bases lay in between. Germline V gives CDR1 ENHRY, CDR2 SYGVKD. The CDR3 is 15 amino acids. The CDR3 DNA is TGTGCCATCACTCCCAGCGGATACCACACAGATACGCAGTATTTT. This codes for CAITPSGYHTDTQYF.

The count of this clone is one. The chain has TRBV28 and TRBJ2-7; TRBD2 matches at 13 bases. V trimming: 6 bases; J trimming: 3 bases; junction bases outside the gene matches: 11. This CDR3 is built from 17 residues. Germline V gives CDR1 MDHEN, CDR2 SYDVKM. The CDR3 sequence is CASSSTLLAGGLYEQYF. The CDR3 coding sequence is TGTGCCAGCAGCTCGACTCTACTAGCGGGAGGGCTCTACGAGCAGTACTTC.

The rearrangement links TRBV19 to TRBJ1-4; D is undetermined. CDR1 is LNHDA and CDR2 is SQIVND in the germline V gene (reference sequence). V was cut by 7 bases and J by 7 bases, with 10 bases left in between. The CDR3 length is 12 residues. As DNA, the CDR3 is TGTGCCAGTAAAAGCCGGGGTGAAAAACTGTTTTTT. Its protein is CASKSRGEKLFF.